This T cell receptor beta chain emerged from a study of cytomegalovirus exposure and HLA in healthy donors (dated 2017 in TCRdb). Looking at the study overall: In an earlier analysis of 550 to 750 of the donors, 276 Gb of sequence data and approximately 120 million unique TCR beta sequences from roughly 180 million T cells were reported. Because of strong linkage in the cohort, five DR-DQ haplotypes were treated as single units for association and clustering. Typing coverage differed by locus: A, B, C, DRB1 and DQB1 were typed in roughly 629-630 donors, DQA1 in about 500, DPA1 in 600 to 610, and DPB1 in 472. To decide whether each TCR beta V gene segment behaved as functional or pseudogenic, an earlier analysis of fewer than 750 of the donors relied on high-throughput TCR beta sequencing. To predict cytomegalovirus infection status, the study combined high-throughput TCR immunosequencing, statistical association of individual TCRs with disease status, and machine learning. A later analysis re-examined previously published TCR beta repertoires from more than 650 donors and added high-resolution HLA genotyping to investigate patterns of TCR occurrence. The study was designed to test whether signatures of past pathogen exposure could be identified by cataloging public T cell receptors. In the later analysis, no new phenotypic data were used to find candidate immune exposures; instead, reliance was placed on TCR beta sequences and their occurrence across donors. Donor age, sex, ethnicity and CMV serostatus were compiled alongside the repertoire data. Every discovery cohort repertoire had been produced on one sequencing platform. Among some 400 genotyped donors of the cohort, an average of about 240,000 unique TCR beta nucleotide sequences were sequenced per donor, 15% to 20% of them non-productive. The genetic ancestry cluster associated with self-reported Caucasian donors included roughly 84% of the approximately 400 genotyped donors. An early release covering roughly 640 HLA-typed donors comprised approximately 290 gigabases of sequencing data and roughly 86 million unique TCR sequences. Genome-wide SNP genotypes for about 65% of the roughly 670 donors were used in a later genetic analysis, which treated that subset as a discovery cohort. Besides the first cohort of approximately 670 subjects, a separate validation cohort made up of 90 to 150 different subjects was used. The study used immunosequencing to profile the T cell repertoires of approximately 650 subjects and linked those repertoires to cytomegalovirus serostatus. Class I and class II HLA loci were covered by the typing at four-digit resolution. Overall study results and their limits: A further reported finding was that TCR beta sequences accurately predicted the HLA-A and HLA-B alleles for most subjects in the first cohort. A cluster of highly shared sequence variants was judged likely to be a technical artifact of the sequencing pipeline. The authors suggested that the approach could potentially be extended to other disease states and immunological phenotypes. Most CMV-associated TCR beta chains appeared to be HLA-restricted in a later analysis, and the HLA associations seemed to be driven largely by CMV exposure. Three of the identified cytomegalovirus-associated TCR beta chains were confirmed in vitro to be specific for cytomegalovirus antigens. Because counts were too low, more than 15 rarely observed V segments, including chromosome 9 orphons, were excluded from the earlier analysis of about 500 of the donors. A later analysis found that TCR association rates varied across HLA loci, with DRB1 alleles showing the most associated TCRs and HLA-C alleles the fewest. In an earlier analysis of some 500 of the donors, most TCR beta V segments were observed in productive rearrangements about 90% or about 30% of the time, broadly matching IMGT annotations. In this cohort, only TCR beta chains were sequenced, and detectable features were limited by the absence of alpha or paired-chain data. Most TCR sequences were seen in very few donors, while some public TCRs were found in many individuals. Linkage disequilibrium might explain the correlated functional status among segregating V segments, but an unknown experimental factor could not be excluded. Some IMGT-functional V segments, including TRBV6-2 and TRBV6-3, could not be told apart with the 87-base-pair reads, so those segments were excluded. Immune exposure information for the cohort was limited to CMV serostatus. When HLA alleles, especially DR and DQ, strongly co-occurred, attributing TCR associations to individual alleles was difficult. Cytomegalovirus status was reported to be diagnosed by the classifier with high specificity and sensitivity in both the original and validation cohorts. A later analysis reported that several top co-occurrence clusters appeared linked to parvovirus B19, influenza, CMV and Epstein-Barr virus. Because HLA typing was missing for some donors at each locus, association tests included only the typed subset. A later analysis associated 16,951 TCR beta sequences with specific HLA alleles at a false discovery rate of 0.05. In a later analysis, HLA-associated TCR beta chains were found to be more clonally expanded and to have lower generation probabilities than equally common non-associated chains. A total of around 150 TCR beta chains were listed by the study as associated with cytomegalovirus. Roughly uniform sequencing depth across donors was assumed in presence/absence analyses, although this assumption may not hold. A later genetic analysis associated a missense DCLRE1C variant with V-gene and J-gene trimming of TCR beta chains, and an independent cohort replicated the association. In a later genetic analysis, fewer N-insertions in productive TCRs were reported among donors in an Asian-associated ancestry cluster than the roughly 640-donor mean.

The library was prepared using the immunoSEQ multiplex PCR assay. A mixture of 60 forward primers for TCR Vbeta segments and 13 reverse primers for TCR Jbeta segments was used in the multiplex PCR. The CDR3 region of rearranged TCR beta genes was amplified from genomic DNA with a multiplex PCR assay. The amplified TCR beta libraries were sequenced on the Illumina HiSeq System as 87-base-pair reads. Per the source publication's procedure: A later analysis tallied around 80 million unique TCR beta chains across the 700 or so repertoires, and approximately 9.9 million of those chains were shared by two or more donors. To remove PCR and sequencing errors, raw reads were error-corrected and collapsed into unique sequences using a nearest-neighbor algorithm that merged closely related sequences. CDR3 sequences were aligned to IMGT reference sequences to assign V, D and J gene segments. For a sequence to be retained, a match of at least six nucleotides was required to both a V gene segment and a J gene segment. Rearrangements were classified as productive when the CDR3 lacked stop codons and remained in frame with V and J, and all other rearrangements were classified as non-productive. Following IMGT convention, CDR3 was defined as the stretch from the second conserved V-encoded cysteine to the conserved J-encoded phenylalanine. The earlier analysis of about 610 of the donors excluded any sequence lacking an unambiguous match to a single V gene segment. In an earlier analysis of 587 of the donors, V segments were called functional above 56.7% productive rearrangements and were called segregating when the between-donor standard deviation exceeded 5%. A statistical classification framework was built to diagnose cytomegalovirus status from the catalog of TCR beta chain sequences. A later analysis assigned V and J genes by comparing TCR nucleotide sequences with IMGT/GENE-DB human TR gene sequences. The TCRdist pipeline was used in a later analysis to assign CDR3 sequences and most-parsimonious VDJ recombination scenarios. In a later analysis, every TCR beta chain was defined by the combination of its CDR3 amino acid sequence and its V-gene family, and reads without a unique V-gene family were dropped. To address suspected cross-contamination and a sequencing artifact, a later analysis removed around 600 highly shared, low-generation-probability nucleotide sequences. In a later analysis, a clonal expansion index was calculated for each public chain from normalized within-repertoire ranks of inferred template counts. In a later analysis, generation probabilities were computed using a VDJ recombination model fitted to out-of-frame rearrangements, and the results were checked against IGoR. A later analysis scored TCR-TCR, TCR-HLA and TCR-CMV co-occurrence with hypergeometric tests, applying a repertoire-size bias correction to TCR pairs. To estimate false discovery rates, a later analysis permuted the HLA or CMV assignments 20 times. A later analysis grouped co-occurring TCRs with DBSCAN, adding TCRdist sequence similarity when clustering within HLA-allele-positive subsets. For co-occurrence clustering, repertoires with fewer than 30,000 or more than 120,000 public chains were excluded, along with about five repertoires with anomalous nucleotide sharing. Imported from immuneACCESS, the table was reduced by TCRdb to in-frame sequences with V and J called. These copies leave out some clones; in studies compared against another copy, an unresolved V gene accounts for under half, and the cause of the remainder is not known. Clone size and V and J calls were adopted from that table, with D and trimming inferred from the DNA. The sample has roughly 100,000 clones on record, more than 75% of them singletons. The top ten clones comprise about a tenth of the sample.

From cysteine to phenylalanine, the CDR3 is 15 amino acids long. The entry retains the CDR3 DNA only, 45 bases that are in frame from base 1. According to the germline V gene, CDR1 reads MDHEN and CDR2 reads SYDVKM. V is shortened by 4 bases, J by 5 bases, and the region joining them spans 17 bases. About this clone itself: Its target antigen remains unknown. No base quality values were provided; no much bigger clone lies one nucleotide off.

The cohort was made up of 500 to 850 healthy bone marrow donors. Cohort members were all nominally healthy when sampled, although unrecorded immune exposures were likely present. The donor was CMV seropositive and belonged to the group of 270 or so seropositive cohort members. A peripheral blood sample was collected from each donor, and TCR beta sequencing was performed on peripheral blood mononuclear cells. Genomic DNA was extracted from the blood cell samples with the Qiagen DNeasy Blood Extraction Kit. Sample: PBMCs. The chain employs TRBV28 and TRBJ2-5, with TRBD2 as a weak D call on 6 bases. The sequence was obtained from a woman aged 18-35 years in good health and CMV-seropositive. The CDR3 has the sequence CASSYPGEWGETQYF. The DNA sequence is TGTGCCAGCAGTTACCCGGGGGAGTGGGGTGAGACCCAGTACTTC.